This passage covers 17 T cell receptor beta chains from one sample sequenced in a study of cytomegalovirus exposure and HLA in healthy donors (dated 2017 in TCRdb). Libraries were prepared through the immunoSEQ multiplex PCR assay. For the multiplex PCR, a mixture combining 60 forward primers for TCR Vbeta segments and 13 reverse primers for TCR Jbeta segments was used. Drawn from immuneACCESS, this table holds only the in-frame rearrangements with V and J called that TCRdb kept. Clones are partly lost; checked studies trace under half to an unresolved V gene and leave the rest unexplained. A total of fewer than 200,000 clones appear in this sample, 73% of them only once. 5.4% of the sample is held by the ten biggest clonotypes. Sequencing used PBMCs. The receptors here all came from a woman younger than 30 in good health and CMV-seropositive.

This chain joins TRBV28 and TRBJ1-2; possibly TRBD1 for D (6 bases). The CDR3 covers 11 residues. V dropped 11 bases and J dropped 7 bases, with 14 bases sitting between them. Germline V gene lookup returns CDR1 MDHEN and CDR2 SYDVKM. This chain's CDR3 is CAWGGAPGYTF. The DNA of the CDR3 is TGTGCCTGGGGGGGGGCGCCTGGCTACACCTTC.

Only a few counts were recorded for this clone. The CDR3 loop reads CASSQTSPSTDTQYF. CDR3 nucleotides: TGCGCCAGCAGCCAAACTAGCCCTAGCACAGATACGCAGTATTTT. V is TRBV4-1 and J is TRBJ2-3; D perhaps matches TRBD2 (6 bases). Germline CDR1 MGHRA, CDR2 YSYEKL. The CDR3 extends over 15 amino acids. V dropped 2 bases and J dropped 0 bases, with 9 bases sitting between them.

The chain has TRBV9 and TRBJ1-2; no clear D gene. Germline-derived CDR1 and CDR2 are SGDLS and YYNGEE. This CDR3 has 17 residues. V gave up 4 bases and J gave up 4 bases, with 23 bases separating them. The CDR3 DNA follows: TGTGCCAGCAGCCCCCAGAGCGGGGTTGGGAGGGCCTATGGCTACACCTTC. Its protein product is CASSPQSGVGRAYGYTF.

This clone was seen a few times. This sequence joins TRBV10-3 and TRBJ2-6, with D maybe TRBD1 (5 bases). Germline loops: CDR1 ENHRY, CDR2 SYGVKD. V was shortened by 3 bases and J by 0 bases, with 15 bases between the two germline ends. The CDR3 spans 18 residues. The CDR3 coding sequence is TGTGCCATCAGTGAACGACAGAGACGATCCTCTGGGGCCAACGTCCTGACTTTC. Translating it yields CAISERQRRSSGANVLTF.

The rearrangement uses TRBV30 and TRBJ2-2; 9 nucleotides align to TRBD2. The length of the CDR3 is 15 residues. V lost 2 bases, J lost 6 bases, and 7 bases stayed unmatched. In germline, CDR1 is GTSNPN, CDR2 SVGIG (reference sequence). This CDR3 reads CAWSRKRGVAGELFF. CDR3 sequence (DNA): TGTGCCTGGAGTAGGAAGCGGGGGGTAGCCGGGGAGCTGTTTTTT.

The rearrangement joins TRBV5-1 to TRBJ2-5; the match to TRBD2 covers 16 bases. Germline lookup yields CDR1 SGHRS and CDR2 YFSETQ. The CDR3 runs 18 residues. Trimming took 4 bases from V and 4 from J; bases not matched to a gene: 10. DNA of the CDR3: TGCGCCAGCAGCAGATTCGGGACTAGCGGGGGGGCCGTAGAGACCCAGTACTTC. This translates into CASSRFGTSGGAVETQYF.

The chain links TRBV5-1 to TRBJ1-6; tentatively, D is TRBD1 (5 bases). V lost 4 bases and J 8 bases, leaving 13 bases between the germline ends. The length of the CDR3 is 14 residues. Looked up from germline, CDR1 is SGHRS and CDR2 is YFSETQ. CDR3 sequence reads: CASSLGDIDSPLHF. The CDR3 coding sequence is TGCGCCAGCAGCCTAGGGGATATAGATTCACCCCTCCACTTT.

The chain combines TRBV30 with TRBJ2-5; TRBD1 matches at 8 bases. The tail of the sequence fits TRBJ2-7 better, so the J call may be wrong. This CDR3 comprises 14 residues. CDR1 GTSNPN and CDR2 SVGIG come from the germline V gene (reference sequence). CDR3 nucleotides: TGTGCCTGGAGTGTAGGACAGGGTCCCTACGAGCAGTACTTC. It specifies CAWSVGQGPYEQYF.

The V and J genes are TRBV29-1 and TRBJ2-2; possible D gene TRBD1, 5 bases. Per germline, CDR1 SQVTM and CDR2 ANQGSEA. V was shortened by 3 bases and J by 5 bases, with 13 bases between the two germline ends. The CDR3 totals 14 residues. The CDR3 spells CSVEPQGGTGELFF. The DNA for the CDR3 is TGCAGCGTTGAGCCCCAGGGCGGAACCGGGGAGCTGTTTTTT.

The rearrangement links TRBV7-9 to TRBJ2-7; the match to TRBD1 covers 7 bases. CDR3 length equals 14 residues. The germline V gene has CDR1 SEHNR and CDR2 FQNEAQ (reference sequence). J was trimmed by 3 bases and V by 5 bases; bases with no gene match: 7. The CDR3: CASSVEGADYEQYF. The CDR3 DNA reads TGTGCCAGCAGCGTCGAGGGGGCTGACTACGAGCAGTACTTC.

The count of this clone is one. V and J are TRBV19 and TRBJ2-7, with D possibly TRBD1 on 6 matching bases. The germline V gene has CDR1 LNHDA and CDR2 SQIVND (reference sequence). CDR3 length: 14 residues. Trimming cost V 4 bases and J 7 bases, with 17 bases left between them. The DNA for the CDR3 is TGTGCCAGTAGTACGACCCCTGGACAGATGGAGCAGTACTTC. This gives the protein CASSTTPGQMEQYF. Looking up the rest from reference TRBV19 and TRBJ2-7 gives the full variable domain: DGGITQSPKYLFRKEGQNVTLSCEQNLNHDAMYWYRQDPGQGLRLIYYSQIVNDFQKGDIAEGYSVSREKKESFPLTVTSAQKNPTAFYLCASSTTPGQMEQYFGPGTRLTVT.

The chain links TRBV9 to TRBJ1-6; D not resolved. The V gene's germline CDR1 is SGDLS and CDR2 YYNGEE. V dropped 3 bases and J dropped 0 bases, with 7 bases sitting between them. There are 15 residues in the CDR3. CDR3 coding DNA: TGTGCCAGCAGCGCCGAGAGCTCCTATAATTCACCCCTCCACTTT. Its translation is CASSAESSYNSPLHF.

This clone showed up just a few times. The V gene is TRBV9, the J gene TRBJ1-3; 9 bases fit TRBD1. CDR1 is SGDLS and CDR2 is YYNGEE in the germline V gene. The CDR3 loop spans 17 amino acids. J was trimmed by 0 bases and V by 3 bases; bases with no gene match: 7. The CDR3 loop is CASSGSDRGGSGNTIYF. The CDR3 DNA reads as TGTGCCAGCAGCGGGTCGGACAGGGGAGGCTCTGGAAACACCATATATTTT.

V gene TRBV18 combines with J gene TRBJ1-3; 7 bases align to TRBD1. Per germline, CDR1 KGHSH and CDR2 LQKENI. Trimming took 3 bases from V and 0 from J; bases not matched to a gene: 2. CDR3 length equals 15 residues. As DNA, the CDR3 is TGTGCCAGCTCACCCGCAGGGGGCTCTGGAAACACCATATATTTT. This codes for CASSPAGGSGNTIYF.

The sample holds a few counts of this clone. A junction boundary mismatches the germline segment, possibly from a read error. The chain recombines TRBV7-9 with TRBJ2-3, with D possibly matching TRBD2 (5 bases). Germline V gene lookup returns CDR1 SEHNR and CDR2 FQNEAQ (reference sequence). CDR3 size: 12 residues. The CDR3 loop is CSSSPWEDTQYF. As DNA, the CDR3 is TGTTCCAGCAGCCCTTGGGAGGATACGCAGTATTTT.

CDR3 residues: CASSQRTGGHYEQYF. The CDR3 DNA sequence: TGCGCCAGCAGCCAAAGGACAGGGGGGCACTACGAGCAGTACTTC. The J gene is TRBJ2-7, the V gene TRBV4-3; 10 positions match TRBD1. V trimming: 2 bases; J trimming: 3 bases; junction bases outside the gene matches: 4. The CDR3 length is 15 residues. Germline CDR1 is LGHNA and CDR2 is YSLEER.

The chain couples TRBV30 to TRBJ2-7, with D uncertain. The germline V gene has CDR1 GTSNPN and CDR2 SVGIG (reference sequence). V gave up 4 bases and J gave up 0 bases, with 13 bases separating them. The CDR3 is 14 residues long. The CDR3 region has the DNA TGTGCCTGGAATGACGCGGCGGCCTCCTACGAGCAGTACTTC. Amino acid sequence: CAWNDAAASYEQYF. Supplemented by reference TRBV30 and TRBJ2-7, the full variable domain reads SQTIHQWPATLVQPVGSPLSLECTVEGTSNPNLYWYRQAAGRGLQLLFYSVGIGQISSEVPQNLSASRPQDRQFILSSKKLLLSDSGFYLCAWNDAAASYEQYFGPGTRLTVT.